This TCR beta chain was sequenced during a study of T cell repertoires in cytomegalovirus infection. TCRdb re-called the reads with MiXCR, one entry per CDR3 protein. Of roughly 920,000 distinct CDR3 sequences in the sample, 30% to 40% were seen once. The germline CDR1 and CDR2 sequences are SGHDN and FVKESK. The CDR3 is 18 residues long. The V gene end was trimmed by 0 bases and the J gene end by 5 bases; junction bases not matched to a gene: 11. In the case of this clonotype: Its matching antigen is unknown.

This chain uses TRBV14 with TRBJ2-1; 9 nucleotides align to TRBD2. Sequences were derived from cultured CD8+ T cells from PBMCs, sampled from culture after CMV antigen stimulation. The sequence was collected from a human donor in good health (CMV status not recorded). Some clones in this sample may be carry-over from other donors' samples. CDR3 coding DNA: TGTGCCAGCAGCCAAGATACCCTAGCGGGGACCGACAACAATGAGCAGTTCTTC. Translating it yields CASSQDTLAGTDNNEQFF.